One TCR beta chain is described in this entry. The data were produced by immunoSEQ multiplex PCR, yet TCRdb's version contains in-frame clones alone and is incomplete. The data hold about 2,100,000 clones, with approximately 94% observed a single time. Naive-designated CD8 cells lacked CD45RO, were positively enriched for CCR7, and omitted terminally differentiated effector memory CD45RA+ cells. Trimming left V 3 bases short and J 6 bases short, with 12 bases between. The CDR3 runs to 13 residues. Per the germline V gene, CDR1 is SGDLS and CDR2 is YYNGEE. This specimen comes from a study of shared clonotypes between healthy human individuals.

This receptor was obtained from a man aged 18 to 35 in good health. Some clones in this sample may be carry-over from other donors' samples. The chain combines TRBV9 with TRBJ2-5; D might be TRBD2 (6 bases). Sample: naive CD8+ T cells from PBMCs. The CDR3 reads CASSAGRGKTQYF. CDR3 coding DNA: TGTGCCAGCAGCGCGGGCCGGGGGAAGACCCAGTACTTC. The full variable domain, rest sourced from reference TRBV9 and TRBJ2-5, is DSGVTQTPKHLITATGQRVTLRCSPRSGDLSVYWYQQSLDQGLQFLIQYYNGEERAKGNILERFSAQQFPDLHSELNLSSLELGDSALYFCASSAGRGKTQYFGPGTRLLVL.